The 7 T cell receptor beta chains below were found in one sample sequenced in a study of shared T cell receptors in the human thymus. Clones were read by immunoSEQ multiplex PCR, and TCRdb kept only the in-frame ones, dropping some. The table records 700,000 to 750,000 clones, 70% to 90% of them present only once. The same data also went into a second study, on human thymus T cells.

The specimen was thymocytes. These receptor sequences come from a girl less than two years old with a congenital heart defect.

V gene TRBV5-4 combines with J gene TRBJ1-1; D gene uncertain. Germline values: CDR1 SGHNT, CDR2 YYREEE (reference sequence). The V end was cut by 1 base, the J end by 6 bases, with 25 bases between. The CDR3 length is 18 residues. The DNA of the CDR3 is TGTGCCAGCAGCTTGAGTTGGCGTGGAGATCCTGTAAGCGCTGAAGCTTTCTTT. This encodes CASSLSWRGDPVSAEAFF.

The V call is TRBV2, the J call TRBJ1-1; 7 positions agree with TRBD1. Trimming at V came to 1 base and at J to 9 bases, leaving 26 bases not matched to a gene. There are 20 residues in the CDR3. Germline values: CDR1 SNHLY, CDR2 FYNNEI. The DNA of the CDR3 is TGTGCCAGCAGTGAAGTACGGAGCAAAGGGGGCGCCACCGGGAATGAAAAAGCTTTCTTT. Protein: CASSEVRSKGGATGNEKAFF.

V gene TRBV4-2 combines with J gene TRBJ1-1; D is unclear. Germline V gene sequence: CDR1 LGHNA, CDR2 YNFKEQ. The CDR3 loop spans 12 amino acids. V shed 6 bases and J shed 6 bases, with 11 bases lying between them. DNA for the CDR3: TGTGCCAGCAGAGCGACTCGGGCTGAAGCTTTCTTT. Translating gives CASRATRAEAFF.

This chain uses TRBV6-5 with TRBJ1-1, with 9 bases that match TRBD1. V lost 5 bases, J lost 8 bases, and 3 bases stayed unmatched. This CDR3 contains 12 residues. In germline, CDR1 is MNHEY, CDR2 SVGAGI. The CDR3 DNA follows: TGTGCCAGCAGTCCCGGGACAGGGGAAGCTTTCTTT. Translation gives CASSPGTGEAFF.

The chain employs TRBV7-8 and TRBJ2-5; 15 nucleotides agree with TRBD2. CDR3 size: 22 residues. Trimming cost V 1 base and J 5 bases; bases outside gene matches: 20. The germline gives CDR1 SGHVS, CDR2 FQNEAQ. The CDR3 bases are TGTGCCAGCAGCTTAGTCAGGGCCCAGGGACTAGCGGGGGGTCACCTGAGGGAGACCCAGTACTTC. It is translated as CASSLVRAQGLAGGHLRETQYF.

The rearrangement links TRBV7-6 to TRBJ2-5; 10 nucleotides align to TRBD2. V was clipped by 5 bases and J by 1 base; unmatched bases: 7. CDR1 is SGHVS and CDR2 is FNYEAQ in the germline V gene. The CDR3 covers 16 residues. CDR3 amino acids: CASSALLAGRQETQYF. CDR3 nucleotide sequence: TGTGCCAGCAGCGCGTTACTAGCGGGGCGCCAAGAGACCCAGTACTTC.

The chain carries TRBV7-2 and TRBJ2-7, with 7 bases that match TRBD1. With 1 base clipped from V and 3 bases from J, the junction kept 3 bases outside the gene matches. There are 14 residues in the CDR3. Germline-derived CDR1 and CDR2 are SGHTA and FQGNSA. CDR3 region: CASSLGQGFYEQYF. CDR3 coding DNA: TGTGCCAGCAGCTTAGGACAGGGTTTCTACGAGCAGTACTTC.